This TCR beta chain was sequenced in a study of T-cell memory formation after mild COVID-19. The wider study: TCR clusters mostly belonged to single donors. Findings and limits, study-wide: Contracting clones, day 15 to 85, had balanced CD4/CD8, and later expanders favored CD4+.

A remark on this clonotype: Its antigen remains unidentified.

TCRdb processed the 5' RACE reads anew with MiXCR; each CDR3 protein has one entry. Here the sample spans fewer than 700,000 distinct CDR3 sequences, over 15% being singletons. The material sequenced was PBMCs or a T cell subset sorted from them (not recorded which). This receptor was taken from an adult woman who had mild COVID-19 (a few samples of this study predate the infection). Cell type and time point are not known.

CDR3 sequence reads: CSVELGGYGYTF. In DNA form, the CDR3 reads TGCAGCGTTGAATTAGGGGGCTATGGCTACACCTTC. The rearrangement links TRBV29-1 to TRBJ1-2; D is perhaps TRBD1 (6 bases). V was cut by 2 bases and J by 4 bases, with 8 bases left in between. This CDR3 comprises 12 residues. Germline CDR1 is SQVTM and CDR2 is ANQGSEA.